The sequence of this T cell receptor beta chain was determined in a study of CXCR3-negative and CXCR3-positive naive CD8 T cells. This CDR3 has 12 amino acids. Germline assignment: CDR1 SQVTM and CDR2 ANQGSEA. All TRB cDNA libraries came from 5' RACE performed with UMI labels. TCRdb reprocessed the 5' RACE reads, keeping one entry per CDR3 protein, no DNA. Its table records 55,000 to 75,000 distinct CDR3 sequences. With respect to this clonotype: Its antigen is undetermined.

General study findings and limits: When CXCR3-positive naive cells were set against CXCR3-negative naive cells, the former had more hydrophobic TRB CDR3s.

The chain links TRBV29-1 to TRBJ2-7; the TCRdb D gene call, TRBD1, has no DNA to confirm it. The receptor comes from a human donor in good health. Some clones in this sample may be carry-over from other donors' samples. Sample: naive CXCR3+ CD8+ T cells from blood. The sample's subset: CD45RO-CCR7+CD27+CD95- naive CD8+ T cells expressing CXCR3 (TNR3+). The CDR3 sequence: CSVRGPKDEQYF.